The 9 T cell receptor beta chains below come from one sample, sequenced in a study of human T cells and chemical hapten exposure (TCRdb year 2021). According to the study, the label for this sample's time point signals: patch test 2, 6 weeks after DPC sensitization. The label giving this sample's treatment or condition can be read as: therapeutic diphenylcyclopropenone sensitization with weekly scalp DPC. The library came from RACE. TCRdb shows the sequencer as NextSeq 500. TCRdb reprocessing: public reads trimmed at Q25 with fastp, clones called with MiXCR, in-frame beta chains kept. For every CDR3 protein sequence, its rows merge into one entry that carries the most common genes and DNA. This sample is represented by some 90,000 distinct CDR3 sequences; approximately 10% of them were singletons. Approximately 3.4% of the sample is in the top ten clones. The source material was whole blood, sampled in connection with sensitization to the hapten diphenylcyclopropenone (DPC). The receptors come from a woman between 40 and 50 years old with alopecia areata. Some clones in this sample may be carry-over from other donors' samples.

At least ten counts were recorded for this clonotype. The rearrangement uses TRBV7-9 and TRBJ2-7; D gene uncertain. CDR1 is SEHNR and CDR2 is FQNEAQ in the germline V gene (reference sequence). With 5 bases removed from V and 1 base from J, the gap between germline ends came to 24 bases. CDR3 length equals 18 residues. The CDR3 DNA reads TGTGCCAGCAGCGTCCAGGAGTTCCAGTTCCTAGGGTCCTACGAGCAGTACTTC. Translation: CASSVQEFQFLGSYEQYF.

The chain is built from TRBV7-9 and TRBJ1-1; perhaps TRBD1 as D (6 bases). There are 15 residues in the CDR3. CDR1 and CDR2 from the germline V gene are SEHNR and FQNEAQ (reference sequence). V lost 2 bases and J lost 1, with 11 bases in between. The CDR3 loop is CASSLITGTNTEAFF. The CDR3 region has the DNA TGTGCCAGCAGCTTAATTACAGGGACGAACACTGAAGCTTTCTTT.

The table lists this clonotype with a few counts. J is TRBJ2-1 and V is TRBV7-9; D is unclear. The CDR3 is made up of 13 amino acids. Looked up from germline, CDR1 is SEHNR and CDR2 is FQNEAQ (reference sequence). Between the trimmed V and J ends, which lost 5 bases and 6 bases, there was a span of 11 bases. The CDR3 here is CASSPRLVNEQFF. DNA of the CDR3: TGTGCCAGCAGCCCTCGTCTCGTCAATGAGCAGTTCTTC.

In this sample, this clonotype turned up a few times. The J gene is TRBJ1-2, the V gene TRBV6-1; D uncertain. V lost 7 bases, J lost 2 bases, and 14 bases lay in between. The CDR3 has 14 amino acids. The germline CDR1 and CDR2 sequences are MNHNS and SASEGT. The CDR3, as DNA: TGTGCCAGCATCGAGGAGGCTCCAAACTATGGCTACACCTTC. It specifies CASIEEAPNYGYTF.

The V gene is TRBV12-3 or TRBV12-4, the J gene TRBJ1-4, with TRBD1 identical over 8 bases. This CDR3 is built from 14 residues. Trimming cost V 8 bases and J 7 bases; bases outside gene matches: 9. The CDR3 loop is CASAAGGGREKLFF. In DNA form, the CDR3 reads TGTGCCAGCGCCGCAGGGGGCGGTCGTGAAAAACTGTTTTTT.

This clonotype has just one count. V usage is TRBV7-2 and J usage is TRBJ1-2; D is ambiguous. The V and J ends lost 4 bases and 1 base respectively, with 10 bases between them. CDR1 and CDR2 from the germline V gene are SGHTA and FQGNSA. The CDR3 runs to 14 residues. The chain's CDR3 is CASSYRTLNYGYTF. In nucleotides, the CDR3 is TGTGCCAGCAGCTACCGGACGCTTAACTATGGCTACACCTTC.

The sample holds a few counts of this clonotype. J is TRBJ2-1 and V is TRBV9; 11 positions agree with TRBD1. V lost 4 bases and J lost 12; bases outside the gene matches: 12. Germline V gives CDR1 SGDLS, CDR2 YYNGEE. The CDR3 extends over 15 amino acids. CDR3 bases: TGTGCCAGCAGCAAGACGGGACAGGGGGACTCAGGGCAGTTCTTC. Its translation is CASSKTGQGDSGQFF.

The chain employs TRBV30 and TRBJ1-6; D is uncertain. V lost 5 bases, J lost 7 bases, and 12 bases lay in between. The V gene's germline CDR1 is GTSNPN and CDR2 SVGIG (reference sequence). There are 13 residues in the CDR3. CDR3 sequence (DNA): TGTGCCTGGCAATACCCGCCCAATTCACCCCTCCACTTT. This encodes CAWQYPPNSPLHF.

This clonotype was detected only a few times. The V call is TRBV27, the J call TRBJ2-7; D remains unclear. This CDR3 contains 14 residues. Germline CDR1 is MNHEY and CDR2 is SMNVEV (reference sequence). The V end was cut by 0 bases, the J end by 12 bases, with 18 bases between. CDR3 residues: CASSLSAGYGTWYF. Written as DNA, the CDR3 is TGTGCCAGCAGTTTATCGGCTGGGTATGGTACTTGGTACTTC.